This T cell receptor beta chain is drawn from a study of cytomegalovirus exposure and HLA in healthy donors. Study-wide points: Analysis performed later showed TCR beta chains linked to HLA being more clonally expanded than equally common others. Trimming of TCR beta V- and J-genes showed a link, identified in a later analysis, to a missense DCLRE1C variant. In a later analysis, across HLA loci, associated TCR counts were highest for DRB1, lowest for HLA-C. Donors were assumed by presence/absence analyses to have roughly uniform sequencing depth.

V lost 10 bases to trimming and J lost 7 bases, with 19 bases between them. CDR1 is LNHDA, CDR2 SQIVND, per germline (reference sequence). CDR3 length: 13 amino acids. This clone has a single count. What it binds is unknown. The PCR made use of 60 Vbeta and 13 Jbeta primers. Sequenced by immunoSEQ multiplex PCR; TCRdb stores in-frame clones only, minus some. This table has roughly 82,000 clones, 74% appearing once. This receptor was obtained from a woman between 45 and 65 years old in good health and CMV-seropositive. This chain links TRBV19 with TRBJ1-1, with a possible D match to TRBD1 (6 bases). The sample consisted of PBMCs. The CDR3 bases are TGTGCCACCATAGGACTCCGGGACAATGAAGCTTTCTTT. This translates into CATIGLRDNEAFF.